Below, 10 T cell receptor beta chains from the same sample are listed, as sequenced in a study of OX40 agonist ivuxolimab in advanced cancers. The protocol was immunoSEQ multiplex PCR, while the TCRdb copy is restricted to in-frame clones and leaves out a portion. Of 85,000 to 100,000 clones listed, just under 95% were seen once; the top ten hold roughly 0.26%. The source was CD4+ or CD8+ T cells sorted from blood, collected in a trial of the OX40 agonist ivuxolimab. These TCRs come from an adult with an advanced solid tumor such as melanoma, head and neck, liver or kidney cancer.

The chain carries TRBV5-6 and TRBJ2-2, with 8 nucleotides matching TRBD2. Germline loops: CDR1 SGHDT, CDR2 YYEEEE. V lost 4 bases to trimming and J lost 1 base; unmatched junction nucleotides: 12. The length of the CDR3 is 18 residues. The CDR3 loop is CASSLRWRGVGNTGELFF. The CDR3 DNA is TGTGCCAGCAGCCTCCGTTGGCGGGGGGTAGGGAACACCGGGGAGCTGTTTTTT.

The sample holds one count of this clone. This rearrangement joins TRBV6-4 to TRBJ2-6; no clear D. The germline gives CDR1 MRHNA, CDR2 SNTAGT. CDR3 length: 16 amino acids. V was shortened by 2 bases and J by 0 bases, with 8 bases between the two germline ends. CDR3 bases: TGTGCCAGCAGTGACGCACACAGCTCTGGGGCCAACGTCCTGACTTTC. This codes for CASSDAHSSGANVLTF.

V and J are TRBV6-5 and TRBJ2-7; D possibly corresponds to TRBD2 (6 bases). CDR3 length equals 14 residues. The germline V gene has CDR1 MNHEY and CDR2 SVGAGI. V was cut by 0 bases and J by 6 bases, with 12 bases left in between. The CDR3 DNA reads as TGTGCCAGCAGTTACTCGTCGGGGGTCGGCGAGCAGTACGTC. Residues: CASSYSSGVGEQYV.

This chain links TRBV20-1 with TRBJ1-2, with D unresolved. CDR1 is DFQATT and CDR2 is SNEGSKA in the germline V gene (reference sequence). With 6 bases removed from V and 5 bases from J, the gap between germline ends came to 10 bases. This CDR3 is built from 11 residues. CDR3 loop: CSARPTYGYTF. DNA for the CDR3: TGCAGTGCCCGACCCACTTATGGCTACACCTTC.

The rearrangement links TRBV29-1 to TRBJ2-5; 7 nucleotides line up with TRBD1. J lost 5 bases, V lost 4 bases, and 16 bases had no gene match. The CDR3 is 16 amino acids. Germline V gene lookup returns CDR1 SQVTM and CDR2 ANQGSEA. CDR3 nucleotide sequence: TGCAGCGTTGCCCTGTACCGGGACAGTAACAAGGAGACCCAGTACTTC. Its translation: CSVALYRDSNKETQYF.

The gene calls are TRBV7-3 and TRBJ1-6; D is unclear. The CDR3 totals 13 residues. CDR1 is SGHTA and CDR2 is FQGTGA in the germline V gene. V was cut by 6 bases and J by 4 bases, with 7 bases left in between. This chain's CDR3 is CASRRTYNSPLHF. The CDR3 DNA follows: TGTGCCAGCAGACGAACTTATAATTCACCCCTCCACTTT.

CDR3 residues: CASSQDPPGRGDTQYF. The CDR3 DNA reads TGCGCCAGCAGCCAAGATCCCCCGGGGCGAGGCGATACGCAGTATTTT. The chain uses TRBV4-3 and TRBJ2-3; either TRBD1 or TRBD2 may fit D (5 bases each). CDR1 and CDR2 from the germline V gene are LGHNA and YSLEER. The V end was cut by 0 bases, the J end by 6 bases, with 16 bases between. CDR3 size: 16 residues.

The chain joins TRBV15 to TRBJ2-2; the match to TRBD1 covers 12 bases. Germline V gene data show CDR1 as LNHNV and CDR2 as YYDKDF (reference sequence). This CDR3 spans 17 amino acids. V lost 1 base to trimming and J lost 7 bases; unmatched junction nucleotides: 7. The CDR3 nucleotides are TGTGCCACCAGCAGAGGGTGGGGACAGGGGGCTCACGGGGAGCTGTTTTTT. Translating it yields CATSRGWGQGAHGELFF.

V gene TRBV19 combines with J gene TRBJ1-5, with D maybe TRBD1 (6 bases). The CDR3 spans 15 residues. The V end lost 6 bases, the J end lost 3 bases, and 15 bases lay between the germline ends. Germline loops: CDR1 LNHDA, CDR2 SQIVND (reference sequence). The CDR3 loop reads CASRVRGAVNQPQHF. The CDR3 DNA sequence: TGTGCCAGTAGGGTGCGGGGGGCTGTCAATCAGCCCCAGCATTTT. The entire variable domain, with the rest obtained from reference TRBV19 and TRBJ1-5, is as follows: DGGITQSPKYLFRKEGQNVTLSCEQNLNHDAMYWYRQDPGQGLRLIYYSQIVNDFQKGDIAEGYSVSREKKESFPLTVTSAQKNPTAFYLCASRVRGAVNQPQHFGDGTRLSIL.

The rearrangement joins TRBV6-5 to TRBJ1-5; tentatively, D is TRBD1 (6 bases). Germline V gene lookup returns CDR1 MNHEY and CDR2 SVGAGI. The CDR3 contains 13 residues. V was trimmed by 5 bases and J by 5 bases, leaving 10 bases between them. The CDR3 here is CASSIQGHQPQHF. In DNA form, the CDR3 reads TGTGCCAGCAGTATACAGGGTCATCAGCCCCAGCATTTT.